This passage covers 27 T cell receptor beta chains from one sample sequenced in a study of T cell responses to AZD1222 COVID-19 vaccine (dated by TCRdb to about 2021). Library generation was performed with the immunoSEQ multiplex PCR assay. TCRdb holds this immuneACCESS table with in-frame rearrangements only. Some clones are missing; in checked studies, unresolved V genes explain under half, and the rest has no known cause. Present in this sample are about 150,000 clones, about 86% of which were seen just once. About 5.1% of the sample goes to the ten largest clones. This sample's time point label indicates: baseline before first vaccination. The treatment or condition label corresponds to: meningococcal conjugate vaccine given as trial control. This sample comprised peripheral blood, obtained on day 0 of MenACWY control vaccination. The receptor source for this set is an adult in good health.

This chain connects TRBV21-1 to TRBJ2-7; the table's D call, TRBD1, was not checked against the DNA. TRBV21-1 is marked as a pseudogene. The CDR3 is 19 residues long. The DNA of the CDR3 is TGTGCCAGCACTCCGGGGGGAGACCCGGGACAGGGGCGTTCCGGCGAGCAGTACGTC. It encodes CASTPGGDPGQGRSGEQYV.

The V gene is TRBV5-1, the J gene TRBJ1-2; 8 bases are a match to TRBD1. Per germline, CDR1 SGHRS and CDR2 YFSETQ. V was pared by 4 bases and J by 10 bases, with 9 bases of the junction left unmatched. The CDR3 extends over 13 amino acids. DNA of the CDR3: TGCGCCAGCAGCCCAGAGATACAGGGGGACTACACCTTC. Translation: CASSPEIQGDYTF.

J is TRBJ2-3 and V is TRBV6-1; 8 bases line up with TRBD1. CDR3 length: 15 residues. Germline V gene data show CDR1 as MNHNS and CDR2 as SASEGT. J gave up 3 bases and V 3 bases, and 5 bases lay outside the gene matches. The CDR3 reads CASSEYRGITDTQYF. The CDR3 DNA reads TGTGCCAGCAGTGAGTACAGGGGGATAACAGATACGCAGTATTTT.

The chain uses TRBV24-1 and TRBJ2-1; perhaps D is TRBD1 or TRBD2 (5 bases each). The V end lost 3 bases, the J end lost 15 bases, and 11 bases lay between the germline ends. The V gene's germline CDR1 is KGHDR and CDR2 SFDVKD. The CDR3 consists of 11 residues. This CDR3 is CATSDGTRGFF. As DNA, the CDR3 is TGTGCCACCAGTGATGGGACCCGGGGGTTCTTC.

This clone was seen only once. V is TRBV15 and J is TRBJ2-5, with unresolved D. CDR3 length: 15 residues. CDR1 is LNHNV and CDR2 is YYDKDF in the germline V gene (reference sequence). V lost 3 bases to trimming and J lost 1 base, with 12 bases between them. The CDR3 reads CATSSKWRGQETQYF. The CDR3 region has the DNA TGTGCCACCAGCAGTAAGTGGAGAGGCCAAGAGACCCAGTACTTC. The entire variable domain, with the rest obtained from reference TRBV15 and TRBJ2-5, is as follows: DAMVIQNPRYQVTQFGKPVTLSCSQTLNHNVMYWYQQKSSQAPKLLFHYYDKDFNNEADTPDNFQSRRPNTSFCFLDIRSPGLGDTAMYLCATSSKWRGQETQYFGPGTRLLVL.

V is TRBV3-1 (or the pseudogene TRBV3-2) and J is TRBJ2-2; D gene ambiguous. V lost 2 bases and J 3 bases, leaving 4 bases between the germline ends. The CDR3 has 13 residues. Per the germline V gene, CDR1 is LGHDT and CDR2 is YNNKEL (reference sequence). CDR3 amino acids: CASSQTHTGELFF. DNA for the CDR3: TGTGCCAGCAGCCAAACGCACACCGGGGAGCTGTTTTTT.

The chain employs TRBV9 and TRBJ1-5; TRBD1 matches 7 bases. Germline V gives CDR1 SGDLS, CDR2 YYNGEE. This CDR3 comprises 18 residues. Unmatched junction bases numbered 16, after V lost 4 bases and J lost 3 bases. CDR3 residues: CASSLDAGIGQANQPQHF. The CDR3 DNA reads as TGTGCCAGCAGCCTCGACGCTGGGATTGGACAGGCCAATCAGCCCCAGCATTTT.

The CDR3 here is CASSLTGSYEQFF. Here the CDR3 DNA reads TGTGCCAGCAGCTTAACAGGCTCCTATGAGCAGTTCTTC. The chain uses TRBV13 and TRBJ2-1; maybe TRBD1 (5 bases). Per germline, CDR1 PRHDT and CDR2 FYEKMQ (reference sequence). V dropped 2 bases and J dropped 8 bases, with 10 bases sitting between them. CDR3 length: 13 amino acids.

The J gene is TRBJ1-5, the V gene TRBV24-1, with D possibly being TRBD1 (5 bases). The CDR3 is 13 residues long. Germline V gene lookup returns CDR1 KGHDR and CDR2 SFDVKD. V lost 9 bases and J lost 1, with 9 bases in between. Written as DNA, the CDR3 is TGTGCCACCGGGGGACGGAGCAATCAGCCCCAGCATTTT. It translates to CATGGRSNQPQHF.

The chain uses TRBV5-1 and TRBJ1-1; weak D call: TRBD1 (5 bases). Germline V gene data show CDR1 as SGHRS and CDR2 as YFSETQ. The CDR3 totals 15 residues. V lost 4 bases, J lost 0 bases, and 13 bases lay in between. The CDR3 sequence is CASSPGSGLNTEAFF. The CDR3 bases are TGCGCCAGCAGCCCGGGCTCAGGGCTGAACACTGAAGCTTTCTTT.

This clone was found once. The chain carries TRBV19 and TRBJ2-1, with 10 bases that match TRBD2. The ends lost 5 bases at V and 2 bases at J; junction bases unmatched: 9. Per germline, CDR1 LNHDA and CDR2 SQIVND (reference sequence). The CDR3 totals 17 residues. The CDR3, as DNA: TGTGCCAGTAGTGGGTTTCCCGGGACTAGCGCCTACAATGAGCAGTTCTTC. Its protein product is CASSGFPGTSAYNEQFF.

This chain links TRBV2 with TRBJ2-7; maybe TRBD1 (5 bases). Germline assignment: CDR1 SNHLY and CDR2 FYNNEI. V lost 6 bases to trimming and J lost 4 bases, with 13 bases between them. This CDR3 is built from 13 residues. The CDR3 DNA reads TGTGCCAGCAGGTTAGGGGTTTCATACGAGCAGTACGTC. This sequence encodes CASRLGVSYEQYV.

The rearrangement uses TRBV4-1 and TRBJ2-2; D possibly uses TRBD1 or TRBD2 (5 bases each). The CDR3 spans 15 residues. The V end lost 4 bases, the J end lost 5 bases, and 14 bases lay between the germline ends. Per germline, CDR1 MGHRA and CDR2 YSYEKL. CDR3 in amino acids: CASSLPGRLTGELFF. CDR3 DNA: TGCGCCAGCAGCCTCCCGGGGCGGCTGACCGGGGAGCTGTTTTTT.

About this clone itself: The sample holds other DNA sequences that translate to the same CDR3. V is TRBV6-5 and J is TRBJ1-2; unclear D gene. This CDR3 comprises 11 residues. CDR1 and CDR2 from the germline V gene are MNHEY and SVGAGI. V was shortened by 6 bases and J by 5 bases, with 7 bases between the two germline ends. CDR3 bases: TGTGCCAGCAGCGACTCATATGGCTACACCTTC. Translated, it gives CASSDSYGYTF.

The chain employs TRBV9 and TRBJ2-1, with D possibly being TRBD1 or TRBD2 (6 bases each). Trimming stripped 0 bases from V and 4 bases from J, with 11 bases between. Germline values: CDR1 SGDLS, CDR2 YYNGEE. This CDR3 region has 15 residues. The CDR3 DNA follows: TGTGCCAGCAGCGTAGCCGGGGGCCTGTACAATGAGCAGTTCTTC. It codes for CASSVAGGLYNEQFF.

The V and J genes are TRBV29-1 and TRBJ2-1, with 9 positions matching TRBD2. Germline V lookup: CDR1 SQVTM, CDR2 ANQGSEA. The CDR3 loop spans 11 amino acids. The CDR3 spells CTSGTHNEQFF. CDR3 DNA: TGCACTAGCGGGACCCACAATGAGCAGTTCTTC.

In its sample, this clone was seen once. V gene TRBV29-1 combines with J gene TRBJ1-2; 8 nucleotides align to TRBD1. Germline CDR1 reads SQVTM; CDR2 reads ANQGSEA. The CDR3 spans 13 residues. The V gene end was trimmed by 7 bases and the J gene end by 3 bases; junction bases not matched to a gene: 7. The CDR3 is CSAGPGQDYGYTF. CDR3 nucleotides: TGCAGCGCCGGACCGGGACAGGACTATGGCTACACCTTC.

V gene TRBV14 combines with J gene TRBJ2-7; 16 bases match TRBD2. In germline, CDR1 is SGHDN, CDR2 FVKESK. This CDR3 has 18 residues. The V gene end was trimmed by 4 bases and the J gene end by 5 bases; junction bases not matched to a gene: 11. CDR3 in amino acids: CASSPGLAGGPWFDEQYF. CDR3 coding DNA: TGTGCCAGCAGCCCGGGACTAGCGGGAGGGCCGTGGTTTGACGAGCAGTACTTC. Looking up the rest from reference TRBV14 and TRBJ2-7 gives the full variable domain: EAGVTQFPSHSVIEKGQTVTLRCDPISGHDNLYWYRRVMGKEIKFLLHFVKESKQDESGMPNNRFLAERTGGTYSTLKVQPAELEDSGVYFCASSPGLAGGPWFDEQYFGPGTRLTVT.

CDR3 nucleotide sequence: TGTGCCAGCAGTTTTCAGGGCAGGGGGGCCGGGGAGCTGTTTTTT. This encodes CASSFQGRGAGELFF. The genes are TRBV2 and TRBJ2-2; perhaps TRBD1 as D (7 bases). The V gene's germline CDR1 is SNHLY and CDR2 FYNNEI. This CDR3 comprises 15 residues. V lost 5 bases, J lost 6 bases, and 16 bases lay in between.

The chain is built from TRBV2 and TRBJ2-2, with 7 bases that match TRBD1. CDR3 length: 14 amino acids. CDR1 is SNHLY and CDR2 is FYNNEI in the germline V gene. Trimming cost V 10 bases and J 0 bases; bases outside gene matches: 5. CDR3 residues: CATPQGANTGELFF. CDR3 coding DNA: TGTGCCACCCCCCAGGGGGCGAACACCGGGGAGCTGTTTTTT.

The rearrangement uses TRBV5-6 and TRBJ2-5; 10 bases align to TRBD2. After removal of 2 bases from V and 5 bases from J, the junction contained 6 bases not matched to a gene. The CDR3 covers 15 residues. Germline V gene sequence: CDR1 SGHDT, CDR2 YYEEEE. Written as DNA, the CDR3 is TGTGCCAGCAGCTTAAGACTAGCGGGCTCGGAGACCCAGTACTTC. As protein: CASSLRLAGSETQYF.

The chain employs TRBV18 and TRBJ2-3; possible D gene TRBD2, 6 bases. V was shortened by 3 bases and J by 3 bases, with 13 bases between the two germline ends. This CDR3 is 15 amino acids long. Germline V lookup: CDR1 KGHSH, CDR2 LQKENI. Here the CDR3 reads CASSPLGTGTDTQYF. The CDR3 DNA follows: TGTGCCAGCTCACCCCTCGGGACTGGAACAGATACGCAGTATTTT.

This chain connects TRBV3-1 (or the pseudogene TRBV3-2) to TRBJ2-2; TRBD2 matches at 10 bases. CDR3 length: 18 residues. Germline loops: CDR1 LGHDT, CDR2 YNNKEL (reference sequence). J gave up 6 bases and V 4 bases, and 14 bases lay outside the gene matches. CDR3 in DNA: TGTGCCAGCAGCCGCTACAGCGGGGGGGCACAAGGATCCGGGGAGCTGTTTTTT. It codes for CASSRYSGGAQGSGELFF.

J is TRBJ1-2 and V is TRBV5-6; D perhaps matches TRBD1 (5 bases). This CDR3 is built from 12 residues. The V gene's germline CDR1 is SGHDT and CDR2 YYEEEE. V lost 0 bases and J 10 bases, leaving 10 bases between the germline ends. The DNA of the CDR3 is TGTGCCAGCAGCTTGGCCAGGGCTGACTACACCTTC. It yields the protein CASSLARADYTF.

This clone occurred once. The chain carries TRBV5-1 and TRBJ1-3, with a weak D call TRBD1 (5 bases). Germline V CDR1 and CDR2: SGHRS, YFSETQ. CDR3 length: 16 amino acids. V lost 0 bases and J 2 bases, leaving 12 bases between the germline ends. The CDR3 here is CASSLAGPGAGNTIYF. CDR3 nucleotides: TGCGCCAGCAGCTTGGCCGGTCCGGGGGCTGGAAACACCATATATTTT.

The rearrangement uses TRBV10-1 and TRBJ2-5, with a tentative D call TRBD1 (5 bases). The V gene lost 2 bases and the J gene lost 0 bases, with 7 bases spanning the gap. The CDR3 length is 14 residues. Germline V CDR1 and CDR2: WNHNN, SYGVQD (reference sequence). CDR3 sequence reads: CASSEDSNQETQYF. In nucleotides, the CDR3 is TGCGCCAGCAGTGAGGACAGCAACCAAGAGACCCAGTACTTC.

This clone was picked up a small number of times. Other nucleotide sequences from this sample produce the same CDR3. The V call is TRBV18, the J call TRBJ2-3; D gene uncertain. This CDR3 region has 11 residues. The germline V gene has CDR1 KGHSH and CDR2 LQKENI. V lost 3 bases to trimming and J lost 2 bases, with 0 bases between them. Here the CDR3 reads CASSPTDTQYF. The CDR3 bases are TGTGCCAGCTCACCCACAGATACGCAGTATTTT.